A single sample is the source of the 11 T cell receptor beta chains below, sequenced in a study of blood T cells in healthy people across ages. Through a sample-barcoded 5' primer and a J-beta primer mix, a second PCR was run for 7 to 11 cycles. TCRdb analysed the 5' RACE reads with MiXCR anew, one entry per CDR3 protein. The sample shows about a million distinct CDR3 sequences, roughly two fifths of them seen only once. Sample: blood. These receptors all come from a man aged 18 to 29 in good health.

There are many counts of this clonotype. The chain couples TRBV4-3 to TRBJ2-7; D not resolved. This CDR3 is built from 14 residues. V lost 0 bases, J lost 1 base, and 7 bases lay in between. Per germline, CDR1 LGHNA and CDR2 YSLEER. This CDR3 is CASSQDRVSYEQYF. The CDR3 DNA reads as TGCGCCAGCAGCCAAGATAGGGTTTCCTACGAGCAGTACTTC.

J is TRBJ2-7 and V is TRBV5-1; no firm D call. The CDR3 loop spans 15 amino acids. Per the germline V gene, CDR1 is SGHRS and CDR2 is YFSETQ. The V gene lost 0 bases and the J gene lost 2 bases, with 12 bases spanning the gap. This CDR3 reads CASSLESEEPYEQYF. CDR3 bases: TGCGCCAGCAGCTTGGAAAGCGAGGAACCCTACGAGCAGTACTTC.

V usage is TRBV5-1 and J usage is TRBJ1-2; D not resolved. The CDR3 loop spans 14 amino acids. The germline CDR1 and CDR2 sequences are SGHRS and YFSETQ. The ends were cut back, 0 bases at V and 4 bases at J, with 10 bases in the middle. CDR3 loop: CASSLDPDSYGYTF. The CDR3 DNA reads as TGCGCCAGCAGCTTGGACCCAGATTCCTATGGCTACACCTTC.

This chain uses TRBV29-1 with TRBJ2-7; D gene ambiguous. This CDR3 is 14 amino acids long. The V and J ends lost 3 bases and 7 bases respectively, with 19 bases between them. The germline CDR1 and CDR2 sequences are SQVTM and ANQGSEA. CDR3: CSVDGEASADEQYF. In DNA, the CDR3 is TGCAGCGTTGATGGTGAGGCGTCCGCCGATGAGCAGTACTTC.

This clonotype was counted only a few times. V usage is TRBV20-1 and J usage is TRBJ1-5, with 10 bases that match TRBD1. Germline-derived CDR1 and CDR2 are DFQATT and SNEGSKA (reference sequence). CDR3 length equals 14 residues. V shed 1 base, J shed 7 bases, and the junction held 4 bases outside the gene matches. CDR3 in DNA: TGCAGTGCTAGAGGGACAGGGGGTCCACAGCCCCAGCATTTT. Protein sequence: CSARGTGGPQPQHF.

This clonotype came up a few times. The rearrangement joins TRBV20-1 to TRBJ2-1; TRBD1 might be the D (5 bases). This CDR3 comprises 15 residues. CDR1 is DFQATT, CDR2 SNEGSKA, per germline (reference sequence). The V end was cut by 0 bases, the J end by 5 bases, with 14 bases between. CDR3 sequence reads: CSARDRSGLDNEQFF. CDR3 bases: TGCAGTGCTAGAGATCGTTCAGGGTTGGACAATGAGCAGTTCTTC.

The CDR3 DNA sequence: TGCGCCAGCAGCTTGGAGCTGGGAAGGGGTGAAGCTTTCTTT. This encodes CASSLELGRGEAFF. The rearrangement uses TRBV5-1 and TRBJ1-1, with D possibly matching TRBD1 (5 bases). The ends were cut back, 0 bases at V and 7 bases at J, with 13 bases in the middle. Germline V lookup: CDR1 SGHRS, CDR2 YFSETQ. CDR3 length equals 14 residues.

On this clonotype: Its ends do not fully match the called genes, so a read error is possible. The chain couples TRBV5-1 to TRBJ2-7; weak D call: TRBD2 (7 bases). The J call may be wrong; the DNA end is better matched by TRBJ2-5. Germline V gene sequence: CDR1 SGHRS, CDR2 YFSETQ. CDR3 length: 16 residues. As DNA, the CDR3 is TGTGCCAGCAGCTTGGAGGGGGGAGGGCTTGGAAAGACCCAGTACTTC. Translation: CASSLEGGGLGKTQYF.

The gene calls are TRBV6-2 or TRBV6-3 and TRBJ2-7; D call uncertain. The CDR3 extends over 16 amino acids. Germline CDR1 is MNHEY and CDR2 is SVGEGT. V dropped 0 bases and J dropped 3 bases, with 15 bases sitting between them. The CDR3 DNA is TGTGCCAGCAGTTACTCGATCAAGGCGTCACTCTACGAGCAGTACTTC. It specifies CASSYSIKASLYEQYF.

The chain recombines TRBV29-1 with TRBJ2-1; unclear D gene. Trimming stripped 6 bases from V and 9 bases from J, with 15 bases between. This CDR3 region has 12 residues. Germline-derived CDR1 and CDR2 are SQVTM and ANQGSEA. The CDR3 spells CSVNRAPLEQFF. The CDR3 DNA follows: TGCAGCGTCAACCGGGCCCCCCTTGAGCAGTTCTTC.

V gene TRBV15 combines with J gene TRBJ1-5; the D gene is possibly TRBD1 (5 bases). V gave up 1 base and J gave up 4 bases, with 11 bases separating them. Germline V gene sequence: CDR1 LNHNV, CDR2 YYDKDF (reference sequence). This CDR3 contains 15 residues. Here the CDR3 reads CATSRGRAENQPQHF. The DNA of the CDR3 is TGTGCCACCAGCAGAGGCAGGGCTGAGAATCAGCCCCAGCATTTT.